Presented here are 32 T cell receptor beta chains from one specimen sequenced in a study of T cell responses to AZD1222 COVID-19 vaccine. Libraries were prepared by immunoSEQ multiplex PCR; TCRdb keeps only in-frame clonotypes and omits some of them. The table includes 130,000 to 150,000 clones, approximately 93% detected once. The sequences come from peripheral blood, collected after recovery from COVID-19. Source of these receptors: an adult who had recovered from COVID-19.

The chain joins TRBV19 to TRBJ1-1, with TRBD1 as a possible D gene (5 bases). Germline CDR1 LNHDA, CDR2 SQIVND (reference sequence). Trimming removed 8 bases at V and 1 base at J, with 11 bases between. This CDR3 spans 13 amino acids. The CDR3 nucleotides read TGTGCCAGTTGCGGCAGGGAGAACACTGAAGCTTTCTTT. Its translation: CASCGRENTEAFF.

The rearrangement joins TRBV6-5 to TRBJ2-1, with TRBD2 matching over 8 bases. Germline CDR1 MNHEY, CDR2 SVGAGI. The V gene end was trimmed by 6 bases and the J gene end by 2 bases; junction bases not matched to a gene: 6. This CDR3 comprises 15 residues. CDR3 sequence (DNA): TGTGCCAGCAGAAAAGCGGGAGTGCCCTACAATGAGCAGTTCTTC. Translated: CASRKAGVPYNEQFF.

The gene calls are TRBV10-3 and TRBJ2-5; weak D call: TRBD1 (5 bases). The CDR3 runs 15 residues. Per germline, CDR1 ENHRY and CDR2 SYGVKD. The ends were cut back, 2 bases at V and 2 bases at J, with 12 bases in the middle. The CDR3 reads CAISEGQGQQETQYF. For the CDR3, the DNA is TGTGCCATCAGTGAGGGGCAGGGTCAACAAGAGACCCAGTACTTC.

The gene calls are TRBV7-9 and TRBJ1-2; 10 positions match TRBD1. The V gene end was trimmed by 5 bases and the J gene end by 1 base; junction bases not matched to a gene: 10. The CDR3 extends over 17 amino acids. Per germline, CDR1 SEHNR and CDR2 FQNEAQ (reference sequence). The CDR3 DNA reads as TGTGCCAGCAGCCGTGACAGGGGGCGAGAACATAACTATGGCTACACCTTC. Translating gives CASSRDRGREHNYGYTF.

For this clone: The junction does not match germline at one end; this may be a read error. The chain couples TRBV7-7 to TRBJ2-3; 7 bases match TRBD1. This CDR3 is built from 15 residues. Per germline, CDR1 SSHAT and CDR2 FNYEAQ (reference sequence). CDR3 amino acids: CASSAGTASTDTQYF. In DNA, the CDR3 is TGTGCTAGCAGCGCCGGGACAGCTAGCACAGATACGCAGTATTTT.

The chain carries TRBV7-9 and TRBJ2-3; 10 bases are a match to TRBD2. V lost 3 bases and J lost 5; bases outside the gene matches: 14. Germline-derived CDR1 and CDR2 are SEHNR and FQNEAQ (reference sequence). The CDR3 covers 18 residues. CDR3 amino acids: CASSLQTGLAGVGDTQYF. The CDR3 DNA follows: TGTGCCAGCAGCTTGCAAACGGGGCTAGCGGGAGTAGGAGATACGCAGTATTTT.

The chain combines TRBV10-3 with TRBJ2-7, with TRBD2 matching over 7 bases. The CDR3 runs to 14 residues. CDR1 is ENHRY and CDR2 is SYGVKD in the germline V gene. Trimming took 3 bases from V and 7 from J; bases not matched to a gene: 9. The CDR3: CAISDGRDYVEQYF. The CDR3, as DNA: TGTGCCATCAGTGATGGGAGGGACTACGTGGAGCAGTACTTC.

The count of this clone is one. The CDR3 bases are TGTGCCAGCAGCGTTGGTGTAGGTGGAGGGACGGAAAAACTGTTTTTT. It encodes CASSVGVGGGTEKLFF. The chain couples TRBV7-9 to TRBJ1-4, with a tentative D call TRBD1 (5 bases). Germline-derived CDR1 and CDR2 are SEHNR and FQNEAQ (reference sequence). The CDR3 totals 16 residues. Trimming removed 5 bases from V and 8 bases from J, with 21 bases in between.

This clone came up a few times. In DNA form, the CDR3 reads TGTGCCAGCCGGCTTGGGCTCCACACTGAAGCTTTCTTT. Protein sequence: CASRLGLHTEAFF. This sequence joins TRBV27 and TRBJ1-1, with D hard to call. The CDR3 is made up of 13 amino acids. CDR1 is MNHEY, CDR2 SMNVEV, per germline (reference sequence). V dropped 8 bases and J dropped 3 bases, with 13 bases sitting between them.

In this sample, this clone turned up a few times. This chain links TRBV27 with TRBJ2-1; unclear D gene. The length of the CDR3 is 15 residues. Deletions cut 3 bases from V and 1 base from J, with 10 bases between. Germline CDR1 reads MNHEY; CDR2 reads SMNVEV (reference sequence). The DNA for the CDR3 is TGTGCCAGCAGTTTTCGAATACCGTCCTACAATGAGCAGTTCTTC. Its protein product is CASSFRIPSYNEQFF.

The V call is TRBV3-1 (or the pseudogene TRBV3-2), the J call TRBJ2-7; possibly TRBD2 for D (5 bases). CDR1 and CDR2 (germline): LGHDT, YNNKEL (reference sequence). The CDR3 spans 13 residues. The V end lost 5 bases, the J end lost 3 bases, and 11 bases lay between the germline ends. CDR3 loop: CASSSGLLYEQYF. The CDR3 region has the DNA TGTGCCAGCAGCTCCGGACTTCTCTACGAGCAGTACTTC.

This clone was observed a few times. The V and J genes are TRBV10-3 and TRBJ1-4, with TRBD1 matching over 8 bases. J was trimmed by 11 bases and V by 2 bases; bases with no gene match: 13. From germline, CDR1 is ENHRY and CDR2 SYGVKD. The CDR3 runs to 16 residues. CDR3 sequence (DNA): TGTGCCATCAGTGAGGAAACCCAGGGGGCCAAAGGGAAACTGTTTTTT. Encoded protein: CAISEETQGAKGKLFF.

V and J are TRBV18 and TRBJ2-2; D uncertain. The CDR3 loop spans 12 amino acids. Germline V gives CDR1 KGHSH, CDR2 LQKENI. The V end was cut by 2 bases, the J end by 6 bases, with 4 bases between. Here the CDR3 DNA reads TGTGCCAGCTCACCAGAAGCCGGGGAGCTGTTTTTT. This encodes CASSPEAGELFF.

The chain combines TRBV7-9 with TRBJ2-7; 8 bases map to TRBD1. This CDR3 has 15 residues. Unmatched junction bases numbered 6, after V lost 5 bases and J lost 0 bases. From germline, CDR1 is SEHNR and CDR2 FQNEAQ (reference sequence). The CDR3 loop reads CASSGLGQDSYEQYF. The CDR3 DNA reads TGTGCCAGCAGCGGATTGGGACAGGACTCCTACGAGCAGTACTTC.

This clone was counted between two and nine times. The chain carries TRBV7-2 and TRBJ2-7, with no clear D. Germline V gives CDR1 SGHTA, CDR2 FQGNSA. V lost 1 base and J 4 bases, leaving 8 bases between the germline ends. The CDR3 is made up of 13 amino acids. CDR3 DNA: TGTGCCAGCAGCTTAGGGGTACGGTACGAGCAGTACTTC. This gives the protein CASSLGVRYEQYF.

In nucleotides, the CDR3 is TGCGCCAGCAGTGAGTCTCGGACAGGCCATAGGGGGGCCAACGTCCTGACTTTC. Its translation is CASSESRTGHRGANVLTF. The chain combines TRBV10-2 with TRBJ2-6; 7 bases fit TRBD1. This CDR3 has 18 residues. The V gene end was trimmed by 0 bases and the J gene end by 4 bases; junction bases not matched to a gene: 9. CDR1 and CDR2 from the germline V gene are WSHSY and SAAADI.

This sequence joins TRBV19 and TRBJ1-1; 8 nucleotides line up with TRBD1. The CDR3 sequence is 13 residues long. Germline CDR1 reads LNHDA; CDR2 reads SQIVND (reference sequence). V was pared by 6 bases and J by 3 bases, with 3 bases of the junction left unmatched. CDR3 nucleotide sequence: TGTGCCAGTAGAGACAGGGGTGACACTGAAGCTTTCTTT. This encodes CASRDRGDTEAFF. The whole variable domain, remainder taken from reference TRBV19 and TRBJ1-1, is DGGITQSPKYLFRKEGQNVTLSCEQNLNHDAMYWYRQDPGQGLRLIYYSQIVNDFQKGDIAEGYSVSREKKESFPLTVTSAQKNPTAFYLCASRDRGDTEAFFGQGTRLTVV.

This clone has just a few counts. This CDR3 reads CASSQLNYGYTF. CDR3 in DNA: TGCGCCAGCAGTCAATTAAACTATGGCTACACCTTC. The rearrangement joins TRBV23-1 to TRBJ1-2; no clear D. TRBV23-1 is flagged as an ORF with uncertain function. The CDR3 contains 12 residues. V lost 1 base and J 2 bases, leaving 2 bases between the germline ends.

The CDR3 loop reads CASSPIRLAGGLGLHNEQFF. The CDR3 nucleotides are TGTGCCAGCAGCCCCATAAGACTAGCGGGAGGGCTGGGGCTACACAATGAGCAGTTCTTC. The chain uses TRBV4-2 and TRBJ2-1; 14 nucleotides match TRBD2. Trimming took 4 bases from V and 5 from J; bases not matched to a gene: 16. CDR1 and CDR2 from the germline V gene are LGHNA and YNFKEQ. The CDR3 is 20 amino acids.

The chain combines TRBV19 with TRBJ2-7, with 9 bases that match TRBD1. The CDR3 length is 17 residues. CDR1 is LNHDA, CDR2 SQIVND, per germline (reference sequence). V dropped 6 bases and J dropped 2; count of bases not matched to a gene: 14. CDR3 nucleotide sequence: TGTGCCAGTAGCAAGTATGGAGGGACAGGGACAACCTACGAGCAGTACTTC. It specifies CASSKYGGTGTTYEQYF.

The chain is built from TRBV27 and TRBJ2-1, with a possible D match to TRBD1 (6 bases). V was clipped by 5 bases and J by 2 bases, with 19 bases between them. From germline, CDR1 is MNHEY and CDR2 SMNVEV (reference sequence). This CDR3 has 17 amino acids. The CDR3 is CASSPRGFDIPYNEQFF. In DNA form, the CDR3 reads TGTGCCAGCAGTCCGAGGGGGTTTGATATCCCCTACAATGAGCAGTTCTTC.

V usage is TRBV9 and J usage is TRBJ1-4; D not resolved. The V gene lost 0 bases and the J gene lost 0 bases, with 9 bases spanning the gap. The germline CDR1 and CDR2 sequences are SGDLS and YYNGEE. The CDR3 totals 16 residues. The CDR3 spells CASSVGAGATNEKLFF. Here the CDR3 DNA reads TGTGCCAGCAGCGTAGGTGCAGGAGCAACTAATGAAAAACTGTTTTTT.

The CDR3 DNA sequence: TGTGCCAGCAGTTACTCCCTGGGCCTTTACAATGAGCAGTTCTTC. Translating it yields CASSYSLGLYNEQFF. The chain employs TRBV6-5 and TRBJ2-1; no clear D gene. V was cut by 0 bases and J by 4 bases, with 10 bases left in between. The CDR3 contains 15 residues. From germline, CDR1 is MNHEY and CDR2 SVGAGI.

The chain recombines TRBV5-1 with TRBJ2-4; the D is unclear. Germline lookup yields CDR1 SGHRS and CDR2 YFSETQ. V shed 0 bases and J shed 0 bases, with 16 bases lying between them. The CDR3 runs 18 residues. CDR3 nucleotide sequence: TGCGCCAGCAGCTTGGATCCCTTTAAGGCAGCAGCCAAAAACATTCAGTACTTC. Its translation: CASSLDPFKAAAKNIQYF.

The chain employs TRBV2 and TRBJ1-2; D unresolved. Trimming left V 3 bases short and J 7 bases short, with 6 bases between. CDR1 is SNHLY and CDR2 is FYNNEI in the germline V gene. The CDR3 has 11 amino acids. The CDR3 loop is CASSESRGYTF. Here the CDR3 DNA reads TGTGCCAGCAGTGAGTCGCGTGGCTACACCTTC.

The chain has TRBV10-2 and TRBJ2-1, with D perhaps given as TRBD1 or TRBD2 (5 bases each). V was pared by 0 bases and J by 7 bases, with 13 bases between. The CDR3 runs to 15 residues. Germline-derived CDR1 and CDR2 are WSHSY and SAAADI. The CDR3 DNA is TGCGCCAGCAGTGAGTCGGGGGAAAAAGTTAATGAGCAGTTCTTC. Its protein is CASSESGEKVNEQFF.

This chain joins TRBV6-5 and TRBJ2-7, with 7 bases matching TRBD1. V dropped 0 bases and J dropped 5; count of bases not matched to a gene: 10. The germline gives CDR1 MNHEY, CDR2 SVGAGI. The CDR3 length is 16 residues. The DNA for the CDR3 is TGTGCCAGCAGTTACTCTAGAGCAGACAGGGTGCACGAGCAGTACTTC. It codes for CASSYSRADRVHEQYF.

The chain employs TRBV7-8 and TRBJ1-6; possibly TRBD1 for D (5 bases). CDR1 and CDR2 from the germline V gene are SGHVS and FQNEAQ. The CDR3 runs 14 residues. The V gene lost 6 bases and the J gene lost 9 bases, with 15 bases spanning the gap. The CDR3 is CASRLMQGGSPLHF. CDR3 in DNA: TGTGCCAGCAGGTTAATGCAGGGAGGTTCACCCCTCCACTTT.

This chain connects TRBV7-8 to TRBJ1-1, with a weak D call TRBD1 (6 bases). CDR1 and CDR2 (germline): SGHVS, FQNEAQ. The V end lost 1 base, the J end lost 5 bases, and 20 bases lay between the germline ends. There are 17 residues in the CDR3. CDR3 in amino acids: CASSLVPRGAPRTEAFF. In DNA form, the CDR3 reads TGTGCCAGCAGCTTAGTACCACGGGGGGCGCCGAGGACTGAAGCTTTCTTT.

The chain employs TRBV29-1 and TRBJ2-2, with 8 bases that match TRBD1. The J segment lost 3 bases and the V segment lost 4 bases, leaving 4 bases of the junction unmatched. This CDR3 comprises 14 residues. Germline assignment: CDR1 SQVTM and CDR2 ANQGSEA. CDR3: CSVGQGPDTGELFF. For the CDR3, the DNA is TGCAGCGTTGGACAGGGGCCCGACACCGGGGAGCTGTTTTTT.

This chain links TRBV5-8 with TRBJ2-2; TRBD2 matches at 7 bases. The length of the CDR3 is 16 residues. The V gene's germline CDR1 is SGHTS and CDR2 YDEGEE. V shed 0 bases, J shed 4 bases, and the junction held 6 bases outside the gene matches. In DNA form, the CDR3 reads TGTGCCAGCAGCTTGGTAGGCGGGAGTGGCACCGGGGAGCTGTTTTTT. It codes for CASSLVGGSGTGELFF.

The CDR3 DNA follows: TGTGCCATCAGTCGAGATGTGAACACTGAAGCTTTCTTT. It translates to CAISRDVNTEAFF. This chain uses TRBV10-3 with TRBJ1-1, with D uncertain. Trimming cost V 5 bases and J 0 bases, with 7 bases left between them. This CDR3 is 13 amino acids long. CDR1 and CDR2 from the germline V gene are ENHRY and SYGVKD.